The sequence of this TCR beta chain was determined in a study of T cells in Graves' hyperthyroidism and ophthalmopathy. General study points: The model foresaw ophthalmopathy a median roughly 6.5 months prior to onset. Blood also contained most expanded thyroid clonotypes above 0.001.

RNA transcripts yielded amplified TCR beta CDR3 regions. The HTBI primer set was used in a first-round RT-PCR of the TCR CDR3. TCRdb fed the multiplex PCR reads into MiXCR, producing one record per CDR3 protein. Of around 520,000 distinct CDR3 sequences in the sample, 13% to 15% were seen once. Concerning this clonotype itself: Its antigen is unidentified.

Each diagnosis drew on symptoms, thyroxine, TRAb, thyroid ultrasound and orbital computed tomography findings. From germline, CDR1 is SGHRS and CDR2 YFSETQ. J was trimmed by 3 bases and V by 5 bases; bases with no gene match: 5. The CDR3 sequence is 13 residues long. The specimen sequenced was blood. V usage is TRBV5-1 and J usage is TRBJ2-7, with 7 bases that match TRBD1. The TCR originated in a middle-aged woman with Graves' hyperthyroidism. CDR3 loop: CASSRDSNYEQYF. The CDR3 DNA reads as TGCGCCAGCAGTCGGGACAGTAACTACGAGCAGTACTTC.